The rows below give T cell receptor beta chains drawn from one sample of a study of OX40 agonist ivuxolimab in advanced cancers. The data were produced by immunoSEQ multiplex PCR, yet TCRdb's version contains in-frame clones alone and is incomplete. The sample yields roughly 7,000 clones, 80% to 90% seen once. The input for sequencing was CD4+ or CD8+ T cells sorted from blood, taken in a trial of the OX40 agonist ivuxolimab. The receptors stem from an adult with an advanced solid tumor such as melanoma, head and neck, liver or kidney cancer. The CDR3 runs from the conserved cysteine through the conserved F or W. The D gene is left open where the match is weak. Clone size is stated in some rows and not others, as once, few, many or a class when expanded.

j_call clone_size v_call d_call cdr3_aa cdr3_nt
TRBJ2-4 . TRBV4-3 TRBD2 CASSHSTSGGKNIQYF TGCGCCAGCAGCCATTCCACTAGCGGGGGGAAAAACATTCAGTACTTC
TRBJ1-2 . TRBV6-1 . CASSGGPGANYGYTF TGTGCCAGCAGTGGAGGGCCGGGAGCTAACTATGGCTACACCTTC
TRBJ2-5 . TRBV9 . CASRRTDQETQYF TGTGCCAGCCGTAGGACAGACCAAGAGACCCAGTACTTC
TRBJ2-7 once TRBV7-2 . CASSPQSGGSYEQYF TGTGCCAGCAGCCCGCAGTCCGGAGGGAGTTACGAGCAGTACTTC
TRBJ2-3 . TRBV18 . CASSAWGGTDTQYF TGTGCCAGCTCCGCGTGGGGGGGCACAGATACGCAGTATTTT
TRBJ2-1 . TRBV2 . CASVREGAEQFF TGTGCCAGCGTCAGGGAAGGGGCTGAGCAGTTCTTC
TRBJ1-3 . TRBV5-6 . CASSLSFDPGDGNTIYF TGTGCCAGCAGCTTGTCGTTTGATCCGGGAGATGGAAACACCATATATTTT
TRBJ2-1 . TRBV9 . CASSVVAGFGEQFF TGTGCCAGCAGCGTAGTGGCAGGGTTTGGTGAGCAGTTCTTC
TRBJ2-3 . TRBV6-1 . CASSRAFGLTDTQYF TGTGCCAGCAGTCGGGCCTTTGGCCTCACAGATACGCAGTATTTT
TRBJ1-1 few TRBV6-6 . CASSYWEGRGTEAFF TGTGCCAGCAGTTACTGGGAGGGGAGGGGCACTGAAGCTTTCTTT
TRBJ1-1 . TRBV4-1 . CASSRDTEAFF TGCGCCAGCAGCCGGGACACTGAAGCTTTCTTT
TRBJ2-7 . TRBV11-3 . CASRSYNEQYF TGTGCCAGCAGATCCTACAACGAGCAGTACTTC
TRBJ1-1 once TRBV11-2 . CASSLVGGQLRAEAFF TGTGCCAGCAGCTTAGTAGGCGGGCAACTACGGGCTGAAGCTTTCTTT